Below, 19 T cell receptor beta chains from the same sample are listed, as sequenced in a study of blood T cell repertoires in COVID-19. Here immunoSEQ multiplex PCR was the method, and the copy in TCRdb shows in-frame clones only, minus some. Of more than 350,000 clones in the sample, around 89% are singletons; the top ten hold around 3%. The sequencing input was peripheral blood. These receptors were taken from a woman in her twenties or thirties with COVID-19, enrolled during active disease.

The J gene is TRBJ2-3, the V gene TRBV24-1; perhaps TRBD2 as D (6 bases). The germline CDR1 and CDR2 sequences are KGHDR and SFDVKD. CDR3 length: 16 residues. Between the trimmed V and J ends, which lost 0 bases and 5 bases, there was a span of 14 bases. For the CDR3, the DNA is TGTGCCACCAGTGATTTGTCCACTCTCGGGGGAGATACGCAGTATTTT. Translated, it gives CATSDLSTLGGDTQYF.

There are a few counts of this clone. This chain links TRBV5-1 with TRBJ2-5; possibly TRBD1 for D (5 bases). This CDR3 contains 14 residues. Per the germline V gene, CDR1 is SGHRS and CDR2 is YFSETQ. Trimming shortened V by 2 bases and J by 5 bases, and 13 bases separated the two germline ends. CDR3 sequence: CASSFLRVGETQYF. The CDR3 region has the DNA TGCGCCAGCAGCTTCCTCAGGGTTGGCGAGACCCAGTACTTC.

A single count supports this clone. This chain links TRBV4-2 with TRBJ2-2; 10 nucleotides match TRBD2. The CDR3 totals 16 residues. The V gene's germline CDR1 is LGHNA and CDR2 YNFKEQ. With V trimmed by 6 bases and J by 3 bases, 7 bases remained unmatched. CDR3 amino acids: CASRTLAGFHTGELFF. CDR3 in DNA: TGTGCCAGCAGGACACTAGCGGGGTTCCACACCGGGGAGCTGTTTTTT.

The rearrangement joins TRBV25-1 to TRBJ1-3; D remains unclear. The CDR3 has 16 amino acids. V shed 3 bases and J shed 0 bases, with 12 bases lying between them. Per germline, CDR1 MGHDK and CDR2 SYGVNS. The CDR3 is CASSDPGRDSGNTIYF. DNA of the CDR3: TGTGCCAGCAGTGACCCAGGACGGGACTCTGGAAACACCATATATTTT.

This clone was counted a few times. The chain combines TRBV7-2 with TRBJ1-5; TRBD1 is a possible D gene (5 bases). Trimming removed 5 bases from V and 5 bases from J, with 10 bases in between. CDR3 length: 13 amino acids. The germline gives CDR1 SGHTA, CDR2 FQGNSA. The CDR3 DNA is TGTGCCAGCAGCGCGGGGCATTATCAGCCCCAGCATTTT. It codes for CASSAGHYQPQHF. The entire variable domain, with the rest obtained from reference TRBV7-2 and TRBJ1-5, is as follows: GAGVSQSPSNKVTEKGKDVELRCDPISGHTALYWYRQSLGQGLEFLIYFQGNSAPDKSGLPSDRFSAERTGGSVSTLTIQRTQQEDSAVYLCASSAGHYQPQHFGDGTRLSIL.

The V and J genes are TRBV10-3 and TRBJ2-5; weak D call: TRBD2 (6 bases). Deletions cut 2 bases from V and 5 bases from J, with 15 bases between. This CDR3 contains 15 residues. Germline V gene lookup returns CDR1 ENHRY and CDR2 SYGVKD. In DNA, the CDR3 is TGTGCCATCAGTGAGGCGGGGCGGCCGGGTGAGACCCAGTACTTC. As protein: CAISEAGRPGETQYF.

The V and J genes are TRBV5-6 and TRBJ1-2, with TRBD1 matching over 10 bases. Germline loops: CDR1 SGHDT, CDR2 YYEEEE. The trim removed 3 bases at V and 5 bases at J, leaving 7 bases unmatched. The CDR3 is made up of 15 amino acids. The CDR3 spells CASSSRDRGSYGYTF. CDR3 DNA: TGTGCCAGCAGCTCTCGGGACAGGGGCTCTTATGGCTACACCTTC.

For the CDR3, the DNA is TGTGCCAGCTCACCGACAGGGTTGGGAACTGAAGCTTTCTTT. Protein: CASSPTGLGTEAFF. The chain combines TRBV18 with TRBJ1-1; 7 bases map to TRBD1. The CDR3 is 14 residues long. Germline CDR1 reads KGHSH; CDR2 reads LQKENI. Germline trimming cut 3 bases from V and 5 bases from J; bases unmatched to any gene: 6.

This clone was detected only once. The rearrangement joins TRBV5-4 to TRBJ1-1, with D perhaps TRBD1 (6 bases). Per the germline V gene, CDR1 is SGHNT and CDR2 is YYREEE (reference sequence). There are 14 residues in the CDR3. V was clipped by 5 bases and J by 0 bases, with 11 bases between them. DNA of the CDR3: TGTGCCAGCAGACCCGGACAGATGAACACTGAAGCTTTCTTT. Protein sequence: CASRPGQMNTEAFF.

The chain combines TRBV10-1 with TRBJ2-1; 12 bases are shared with TRBD2. There are 19 residues in the CDR3. With V trimmed by 4 bases and J by 1 base, 11 bases remained unmatched. Germline loops: CDR1 WNHNN, CDR2 SYGVQD (reference sequence). CDR3 sequence reads: CASSGSSGRASGSYNEQFF. The CDR3 bases are TGCGCCAGCAGTGGGTCTAGCGGGAGGGCCTCGGGGTCCTACAATGAGCAGTTCTTC.

The genes are TRBV9 and TRBJ2-1; 9 nucleotides agree with TRBD2. The CDR3 length is 14 residues. Germline lookup yields CDR1 SGDLS and CDR2 YYNGEE. V shed 4 bases, J shed 4 bases, and the junction held 3 bases outside the gene matches. The CDR3 reads CASSTSGSYNEQFF. CDR3 sequence (DNA): TGTGCCAGCAGCACTAGCGGGTCTTACAATGAGCAGTTCTTC.

The V call is TRBV4-1, the J call TRBJ1-1; TRBD1 is a possible D gene (5 bases). The CDR3 contains 14 residues. The ends were cut back, 3 bases at V and 1 base at J, with 9 bases in the middle. Germline V lookup: CDR1 MGHRA, CDR2 YSYEKL. This CDR3 reads CASSHDSRNTEAFF. The CDR3 DNA follows: TGCGCCAGCAGCCACGACAGCCGGAACACTGAAGCTTTCTTT.

The chain uses TRBV5-4 and TRBJ1-4, with 7 bases aligning to TRBD1. Looked up from germline, CDR1 is SGHNT and CDR2 is YYREEE (reference sequence). This CDR3 is built from 15 residues. The J segment lost 5 bases and the V segment lost 4 bases, leaving 8 bases of the junction unmatched. The CDR3 protein is CASSPDRGQNEKLFF. As DNA, the CDR3 is TGTGCCAGCAGCCCCGACCGGGGACAGAATGAAAAACTGTTTTTT. Drawing the rest from reference TRBV5-4 and TRBJ1-4, the complete variable domain is ETGVTQSPTHLIKTRGQQVTLRCSSQSGHNTVSWYQQALGQGPQFIFQYYREEENGRGNFPPRFSGLQFPNYSSELNVNALELDDSALYLCASSPDRGQNEKLFFGSGTQLSVL.

The chain is built from TRBV7-2 and TRBJ2-1, with 11 bases identical to TRBD2. The germline V gene encodes CDR1 SGHTA and CDR2 FQGNSA. The CDR3 runs 16 residues. The V gene end was trimmed by 5 bases and the J gene end by 8 bases; junction bases not matched to a gene: 11. CDR3 protein: CASSRLAGKIKDEQFF. CDR3 DNA sequence: TGTGCCAGCAGCAGACTAGCGGGGAAGATTAAGGATGAGCAGTTCTTC.

The V gene is TRBV11-3, the J gene TRBJ2-1; no clear D. The germline gives CDR1 SGHNT, CDR2 YENEEA. V dropped 4 bases and J dropped 6 bases, with 7 bases sitting between them. The length of the CDR3 is 12 residues. CDR3 bases: TGTGCCAGCAGCTCCCGGGTCAATGAGCAGTTCTTC. It translates to CASSSRVNEQFF.

The chain has TRBV11-2 and TRBJ1-2; tentatively, D is TRBD1 (6 bases). Germline values: CDR1 SGHAT, CDR2 FQNNGV. This CDR3 contains 14 residues. V lost 2 bases and J lost 5, with 12 bases in between. The CDR3 sequence is CASSLTLQGYGYTF. The CDR3 DNA reads as TGTGCCAGCAGCTTAACCCTCCAGGGGTATGGCTACACCTTC.

In the case of this clone: The same CDR3 is also encoded by other DNA sequences in this sample. The chain employs TRBV19 and TRBJ1-2, with 7 nucleotides matching TRBD1. Germline loops: CDR1 LNHDA, CDR2 SQIVND (reference sequence). The V segment lost 8 bases and the J segment 3 bases; nucleotides outside the gene matches: 6. This CDR3 is 13 amino acids long. The CDR3, as DNA: TGTGCCAGTTCCCGACAGGGTGACTATGGCTACACCTTC. This codes for CASSRQGDYGYTF.

The sample holds one count of this clone. The chain combines TRBV18 with TRBJ2-5; TRBD2 agrees at 10 bases. V lost 2 bases, J lost 2 bases, and 8 bases stayed unmatched. The CDR3 runs to 17 residues. Looked up from germline, CDR1 is KGHSH and CDR2 is LQKENI. The CDR3 region has the DNA TGTGCCAGCTCACCAAGGAGCGGGGGGGCCTCGCAAGAGACCCAGTACTTC. This translates into CASSPRSGGASQETQYF.

This clone came up once. This chain links TRBV4-2 with TRBJ1-3; a weak D match, TRBD1 (5 bases). The CDR3 is 18 residues long. The V and J ends lost 0 bases and 2 bases respectively, with 17 bases between them. The germline V gene encodes CDR1 LGHNA and CDR2 YNFKEQ. CDR3 in DNA: TGTGCCAGCAGCCAAGATGGAGTTCTTGGGGGGACTGGAAACACCATATATTTT. This codes for CASSQDGVLGGTGNTIYF.